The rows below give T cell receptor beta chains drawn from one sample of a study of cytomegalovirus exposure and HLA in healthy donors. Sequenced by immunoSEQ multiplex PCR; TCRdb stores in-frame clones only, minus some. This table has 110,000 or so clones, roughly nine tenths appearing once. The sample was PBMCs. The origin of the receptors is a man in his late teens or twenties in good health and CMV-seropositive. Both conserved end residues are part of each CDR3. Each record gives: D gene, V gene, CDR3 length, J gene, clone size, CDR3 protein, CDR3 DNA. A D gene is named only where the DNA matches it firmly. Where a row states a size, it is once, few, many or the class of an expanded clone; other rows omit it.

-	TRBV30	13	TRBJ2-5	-	CAWSADSQETQYF	TGTGCCTGGAGTGCTGACAGCCAAGAGACCCAGTACTTC
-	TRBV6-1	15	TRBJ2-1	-	CASSQAVWAINEQFF	TGTGCCAGCAGTCAAGCGGTTTGGGCAATCAATGAGCAGTTCTTC
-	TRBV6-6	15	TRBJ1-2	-	CASSSLRTSSYGYTF	TGTGCCAGCAGTTCCCTCAGGACAAGTTCCTATGGCTACACCTTC
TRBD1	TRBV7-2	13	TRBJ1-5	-	CASSLTGGQPQHF	TGTGCCAGCAGCTTAACAGGGGGACAGCCCCAGCATTTT
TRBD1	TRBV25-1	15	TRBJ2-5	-	CASQPGQGAQETQYF	TGTGCCAGCCAACCGGGACAGGGGGCTCAAGAGACCCAGTACTTC
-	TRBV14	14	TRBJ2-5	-	CASSLQQYQETQYF	TGTGCCAGCAGCCTACAGCAGTACCAAGAGACCCAGTACTTC
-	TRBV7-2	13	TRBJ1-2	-	CASSSGSLLGYTF	TGTGCCAGCAGCTCAGGATCGTTATTGGGCTACACCTTC
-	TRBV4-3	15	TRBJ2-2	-	CASSRRQDGTGELFF	TGCGCCAGCAGCCGACGACAGGATGGCACCGGGGAGCTGTTTTTT
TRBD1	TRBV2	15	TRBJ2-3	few	CASSVQGAGTDTQYF	TGTGCCAGCAGTGTACAGGGGGCTGGCACAGATACGCAGTATTTT
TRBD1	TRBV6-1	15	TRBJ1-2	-	CASSETPGGFYGYTF	TGTGCCAGCAGTGAAACCCCAGGGGGCTTTTATGGCTACACCTTC
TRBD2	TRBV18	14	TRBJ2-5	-	CASSRLAGQETQYF	TGTGCCAGCTCAAGACTAGCGGGTCAAGAGACCCAGTACTTC
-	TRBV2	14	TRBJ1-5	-	CASSEVARDQPQHF	TGTGCCAGCAGTGAAGTCGCGAGGGATCAGCCCCAGCATTTT
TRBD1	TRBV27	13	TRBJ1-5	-	CASSNRGSQPQHF	TGTGCCAGCAGTAACAGGGGTTCTCAGCCCCAGCATTTT
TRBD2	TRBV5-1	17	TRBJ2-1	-	CASGLAGGLSSYNEQFF	TGCGCCAGCGGGCTAGCGGGGGGCCTGAGCTCCTACAATGAGCAGTTCTTC
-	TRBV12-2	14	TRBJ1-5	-	CASRRVSVDQPQHF	TGTGCAAGTCGCCGCGTCTCCGTCGATCAGCCCCAGCATTTT
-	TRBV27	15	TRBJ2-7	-	CASSIRTAPTYEQYF	TGTGCCAGCAGTATCCGGACAGCCCCTACCTACGAGCAGTACTTC
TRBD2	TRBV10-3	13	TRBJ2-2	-	CAIKTSAAGELFF	TGTGCCATTAAGACTAGCGCGGCCGGGGAGCTGTTTTTT
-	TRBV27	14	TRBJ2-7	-	CASSFAQDSYEQYF	TGTGCCAGCAGTTTCGCGCAGGACTCCTACGAGCAGTACTTC
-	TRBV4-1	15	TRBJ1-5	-	CASSQSSGGNQPQHF	TGCGCCAGCAGCCAATCGTCAGGAGGGAATCAGCCCCAGCATTTT
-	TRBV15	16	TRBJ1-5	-	CATSRGGTVRAQPQHF	TGTGCCACCAGCAGAGGAGGCACAGTGAGGGCTCAGCCCCAGCATTTT
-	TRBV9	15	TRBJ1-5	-	CASSVGAGDNQPQHF	TGTGCCAGCAGCGTAGGAGCAGGGGACAATCAGCCCCAGCATTTT
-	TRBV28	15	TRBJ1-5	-	CASTMNGRDNQPQHF	TGTGCCAGCACCATGAATGGCCGGGACAATCAGCCCCAGCATTTT
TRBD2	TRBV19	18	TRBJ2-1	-	CASSMSSGGYTSYNEQFF	TGTGCCAGTAGTATGTCTAGCGGGGGCTATACCTCCTACAATGAGCAGTTCTTC
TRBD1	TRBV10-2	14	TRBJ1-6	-	CASRLMTGYSPLHF	TGCGCCAGCAGACTAATGACAGGGTACTCACCCCTCCACTTT
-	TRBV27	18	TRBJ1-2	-	CASSSSNRRENSNYGYTF	TGTGCCAGCAGTTCGTCCAACAGGAGGGAGAACTCTAACTATGGCTACACCTTC
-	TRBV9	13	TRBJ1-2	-	CASSVAGNYGYTF	TGTGCCAGCAGCGTAGCAGGGAACTATGGCTACACCTTC
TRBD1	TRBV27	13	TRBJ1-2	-	CASSDRGYDGYTF	TGTGCCAGCAGCGACAGGGGATATGATGGCTACACCTTC
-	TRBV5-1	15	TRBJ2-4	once	CASSPNNLAKNIQYF	TGCGCCAGCAGCCCCAACAATCTAGCCAAAAACATTCAGTACTTC
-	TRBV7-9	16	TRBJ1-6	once	CASSLGFGLEDSPLHF	TGTGCCAGCAGCTTAGGGTTCGGTTTGGAGGATTCACCCCTCCACTTT
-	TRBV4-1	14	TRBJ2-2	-	CASTQGLGAGELFF	TGCGCCAGCACCCAGGGCCTCGGCGCCGGGGAGCTGTTTTTT
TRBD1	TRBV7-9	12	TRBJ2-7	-	CASSATGDEQYF	TGTGCCAGCAGCGCTACAGGGGACGAGCAGTACTTC
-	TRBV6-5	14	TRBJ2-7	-	CASSSLNLRGEQYF	TGTGCCAGCAGTTCCCTAAACCTTCGGGGCGAGCAGTACTTC
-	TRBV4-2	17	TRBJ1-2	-	CASSQDFGGGTNYGYTF	TGTGCCAGCAGCCAAGATTTCGGAGGTGGGACTAACTATGGCTACACCTTC
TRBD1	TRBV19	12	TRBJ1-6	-	CASRRQGLSLHF	TGTGCCAGTAGGCGACAGGGCCTTTCCCTCCACTTT
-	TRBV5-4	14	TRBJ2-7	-	CASSLWGRRYEQYF	TGTGCCAGCAGCTTGTGGGGCAGGCGGTACGAGCAGTACTTC
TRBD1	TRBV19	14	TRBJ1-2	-	CASNPGGVDYGYTF	TGTGCCAGTAATCCAGGGGGAGTAGACTATGGCTACACCTTC
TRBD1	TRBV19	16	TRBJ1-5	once	CASTPGGMRGDQPQHF	TGTGCCAGTACCCCAGGGGGCATGAGGGGCGATCAGCCCCAGCATTTT
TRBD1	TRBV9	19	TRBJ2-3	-	CASSVGDRGLLISTDTQYF	TGTGCCAGCAGCGTAGGGGACAGGGGACTTCTGATTAGCACAGATACGCAGTATTTT
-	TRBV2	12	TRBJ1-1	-	CASSDRGTEAFF	TGTGCCAGCAGTGATCGCGGCACTGAAGCTTTCTTT
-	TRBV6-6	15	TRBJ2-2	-	CASSYGGADTGELFF	TGTGCCAGCAGTTATGGAGGGGCGGACACCGGGGAGCTGTTTTTT
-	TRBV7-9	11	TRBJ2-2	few	CASSRTGELFF	TGTGCCAGCAGTCGTACCGGGGAGCTGTTTTTT
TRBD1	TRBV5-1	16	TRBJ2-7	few	CASSLDGTGHPYEQYF	TGCGCCAGCAGCTTGGACGGGACAGGACACCCCTACGAGCAGTACTTC